This entry lists 25 T cell receptor beta chains sequenced from one sample in a study of blood T cell repertoires in COVID-19. Clones were read by immunoSEQ multiplex PCR, and TCRdb kept only the in-frame ones, dropping some. The sample lists 150,000 to 200,000 clones, around four fifths occurring once. The sequenced sample was PBMCs or T cells enriched from blood (not recorded which). The receptors were gathered from a woman between 45 and 60 years old who had recovered from COVID-19.

Worth noting for this clone: Within the sample, other DNA sequences also encode this same CDR3. The chain has TRBV5-1 and TRBJ2-5; no clear D gene. Trimming took 4 bases from V and 2 from J, leaving 3 bases between them. Germline V gene lookup returns CDR1 SGHRS and CDR2 YFSETQ. The CDR3 covers 11 residues. The CDR3 here is CASSLQETQYF. CDR3 nucleotides: TGCGCCAGCAGCCTTCAAGAGACCCAGTACTTC.

The V gene is TRBV5-1, the J gene TRBJ2-7; 8 bases align to TRBD2. This CDR3 region has 15 residues. Per germline, CDR1 SGHRS and CDR2 YFSETQ. Trimming cost V 2 bases and J 0 bases; bases outside gene matches: 4. Here the CDR3 DNA reads TGCGCCAGCAGCTTCGGGGGGGCGGGCTCCTACGAGCAGTACTTC. Encoded protein: CASSFGGAGSYEQYF.

The V call is TRBV7-9, the J call TRBJ1-1, with TRBD1 identical over 8 bases. Germline loops: CDR1 SEHNR, CDR2 FQNEAQ (reference sequence). V was pared by 5 bases and J by 8 bases, with 13 bases of the junction left unmatched. This CDR3 has 15 amino acids. The CDR3 loop is CASSIGRTGGVEAFF. In DNA, the CDR3 is TGTGCCAGCAGCATTGGGAGAACAGGGGGGGTGGAAGCTTTCTTT.

The chain combines TRBV5-4 with TRBJ2-7, with a weak D call TRBD1 (5 bases). The length of the CDR3 is 13 residues. V was clipped by 6 bases and J by 4 bases, with 14 bases between them. Germline lookup yields CDR1 SGHNT and CDR2 YYREEE (reference sequence). Here the CDR3 DNA reads TGTGCCAGCACCACTCAGGGTTCGTACGAGCAGTACTTC. Protein: CASTTQGSYEQYF.

There are a few counts of this clone. The chain has TRBV7-2 and TRBJ2-1; possibly TRBD2 for D (5 bases). This CDR3 spans 15 amino acids. The V gene lost 0 bases and the J gene lost 5 bases, with 11 bases spanning the gap. Germline V lookup: CDR1 SGHTA, CDR2 FQGNSA. Written as DNA, the CDR3 is TGTGCCAGCAGCTTAGCGGCTAGCAGACACAATGAGCAGTTCTTC. Protein sequence: CASSLAASRHNEQFF.

V and J are TRBV3-1 (or the pseudogene TRBV3-2) and TRBJ2-1, with 8 bases lining up with TRBD1. CDR3 length equals 15 residues. V lost 3 bases to trimming and J lost 4 bases; unmatched junction nucleotides: 5. Germline V lookup: CDR1 LGHDT, CDR2 YNNKEL (reference sequence). The CDR3 region has the DNA TGTGCCAGCAGCCAGTGGGACAGGTCTTACAATGAGCAGTTCTTC. Encoded protein: CASSQWDRSYNEQFF.

V and J are TRBV24-1 and TRBJ2-7, with D tentatively TRBD2 (6 bases). Trimming took 4 bases from V and 2 from J, leaving 14 bases between them. Germline V CDR1 and CDR2: KGHDR, SFDVKD. CDR3 size: 15 residues. As DNA, the CDR3 is TGTGCCACCAGTGACCCGGGACTCTCGCCCTACGAGCAGTACTTC. As protein: CATSDPGLSPYEQYF.

This clone was observed a single time. The V call is TRBV29-1, the J call TRBJ2-1; 8 nucleotides align to TRBD2. The CDR3 length is 17 residues. The germline V gene has CDR1 SQVTM and CDR2 ANQGSEA. With 4 bases clipped from V and 2 bases from J, the junction kept 13 bases outside the gene matches. The CDR3 spells CSVVGPRGARAYNEQFF. DNA of the CDR3: TGCAGCGTTGTGGGGCCGCGGGGGGCGAGAGCCTACAATGAGCAGTTCTTC.

This sequence joins TRBV3-1 (or the pseudogene TRBV3-2) and TRBJ2-7, with TRBD1 identical over 7 bases. Germline V gene sequence: CDR1 LGHDT, CDR2 YNNKEL (reference sequence). This CDR3 is built from 14 residues. V dropped 0 bases and J dropped 3; count of bases not matched to a gene: 2. The CDR3 DNA sequence: TGTGCCAGCAGCCAAGACGACAGGGACTACGAGCAGTACTTC. This encodes CASSQDDRDYEQYF.

The rearrangement joins TRBV5-1 to TRBJ2-1, with 7 nucleotides matching TRBD2. The V segment lost 4 bases and the J segment 12 bases; nucleotides outside the gene matches: 13. Germline CDR1 SGHRS, CDR2 YFSETQ. This CDR3 has 14 amino acids. The DNA for the CDR3 is TGCGCCAGCAGCCCATCTCGAATGGGGGGGATGCAGTTCTTC. It translates to CASSPSRMGGMQFF.

This clone was seen only a few times. The V call is TRBV4-2, the J call TRBJ2-5; possible D gene TRBD2, 5 bases. The CDR3 sequence is 16 residues long. Trimming took off 2 bases at V and 0 bases at J, with 13 bases between the two ends. Germline CDR1 is LGHNA and CDR2 is YNFKEQ. In DNA form, the CDR3 reads TGTGCCAGCAGCCAATCAGTGGGAGCCAACCAAGAGACCCAGTACTTC. Translation gives CASSQSVGANQETQYF.

The J gene is TRBJ2-7, the V gene TRBV14; perhaps TRBD1 as D (6 bases). Trimming shortened V by 0 bases and J by 6 bases, and 9 bases separated the two germline ends. CDR1 and CDR2 (germline): SGHDN, FVKESK. The CDR3 extends over 13 amino acids. The CDR3 loop is CASSQDQGREQYF. CDR3 nucleotides: TGTGCCAGCAGCCAAGACCAGGGGCGCGAGCAGTACTTC.

The V gene is TRBV14, the J gene TRBJ1-5; maybe TRBD1 (6 bases). Germline V gene data show CDR1 as SGHDN and CDR2 as FVKESK. V dropped 4 bases and J dropped 0 bases, with 16 bases sitting between them. The length of the CDR3 is 17 residues. The CDR3 reads CASSRNRDKHSNQPQHF. The CDR3 nucleotides are TGTGCCAGCAGCCGAAACAGGGACAAGCATAGCAATCAGCCCCAGCATTTT.

The rearrangement links TRBV24-1 to TRBJ1-2; 8 nucleotides line up with TRBD1. CDR3 length: 14 amino acids. V trimming: 4 bases; J trimming: 4 bases; junction bases outside the gene matches: 4. Germline-derived CDR1 and CDR2 are KGHDR and SFDVKD. The DNA for the CDR3 is TGTGCCACCAGTGAACCAGACAGGGGCTATGGCTACACCTTC. The encoded protein is CATSEPDRGYGYTF.

The chain joins TRBV28 to TRBJ1-6; D gene ambiguous. The germline V and J ends were trimmed by 4 bases and 7 bases, with 8 bases remaining between them. The CDR3 consists of 13 residues. CDR1 MDHEN and CDR2 SYDVKM come from the germline V gene. The CDR3 sequence: CASSWQYNSPLHF. As DNA, the CDR3 is TGTGCCAGCAGTTGGCAATACAATTCACCCCTCCACTTT. Based on the CDR3 plus reference TRBV28 and TRBJ1-6, the full variable domain is DVKVTQSSRYLVKRTGEKVFLECVQDMDHENMFWYRQDPGLGLRLIYFSYDVKMKEKGDIPEGYSVSREKKERFSLILESASTNQTSMYLCASSWQYNSPLHFGNGTRLTVT.

This clone has a count of ten or more. This chain connects TRBV10-3 to TRBJ2-7; TRBD1 matches at 8 bases. The CDR3 sequence is 16 residues long. V was clipped by 0 bases and J by 4 bases; unmatched bases: 8. Per the germline V gene, CDR1 is ENHRY and CDR2 is SYGVKD. The CDR3 protein is CAISESTDRDLYEQYF. The DNA of the CDR3 is TGTGCCATCAGTGAGTCCACGGACAGGGACCTATACGAGCAGTACTTC.

This chain joins TRBV4-3 and TRBJ2-3; D unresolved. Germline CDR1 and CDR2: LGHNA and YSLEER. Trimming removed 0 bases from V and 4 bases from J, with 11 bases in between. The CDR3 extends over 15 amino acids. The CDR3 coding sequence is TGCGCCAGCAGCCAAGATACAATACGGGCAGATACGCAGTATTTT. It translates to CASSQDTIRADTQYF.

The gene calls are TRBV30 and TRBJ1-6, with a possible D match to TRBD1 (6 bases). Trimming cost V 3 bases and J 7 bases, with 7 bases left between them. CDR1 is GTSNPN and CDR2 is SVGIG in the germline V gene (reference sequence). The CDR3 runs to 12 residues. CDR3 sequence reads: CAWRTGNSPLHF. DNA for the CDR3: TGTGCCTGGAGGACAGGCAATTCACCCCTCCACTTT. Combining the CDR3 with reference TRBV30 and TRBJ1-6 gives the whole variable domain SQTIHQWPATLVQPVGSPLSLECTVEGTSNPNLYWYRQAAGRGLQLLFYSVGIGQISSEVPQNLSASRPQDRQFILSSKKLLLSDSGFYLCAWRTGNSPLHFGNGTRLTVT.

This clone has more than one count but fewer than ten. V usage is TRBV5-6 and J usage is TRBJ1-3, with D hard to call. CDR3 length: 14 amino acids. The germline V gene has CDR1 SGHDT and CDR2 YYEEEE. Trimming shortened V by 0 bases and J by 3 bases, and 7 bases separated the two germline ends. CDR3 DNA: TGTGCCAGCAGCTTGGGGCGCGGTGGAAACACCATATATTTT. Residues: CASSLGRGGNTIYF.

The chain is built from TRBV19 and TRBJ2-2; TRBD1 matches at 9 bases. The length of the CDR3 is 14 residues. Germline V gene sequence: CDR1 LNHDA, CDR2 SQIVND (reference sequence). V was pared by 6 bases and J by 7 bases, with 6 bases of the junction left unmatched. The CDR3 DNA follows: TGTGCCAGTAGCCCCCTGGACAGGGGCGGGGAGCTGTTTTTT. It specifies CASSPLDRGGELFF.

The chain couples TRBV3-1 (or the pseudogene TRBV3-2) to TRBJ2-3, with 14 bases matching TRBD2. J lost 5 bases, V lost 3 bases, and 7 bases had no gene match. The CDR3 consists of 17 residues. In germline, CDR1 is LGHDT, CDR2 YNNKEL (reference sequence). The CDR3 sequence is CASSHAGTSGSLDTQYF. The CDR3 DNA sequence: TGTGCCAGCAGCCATGCCGGGACTAGCGGGAGTCTAGATACGCAGTATTTT.

As concerns this clone: The same CDR3 can be traced to other DNA sequences in this sample. The chain couples TRBV5-1 to TRBJ1-1; D ambiguous. The germline V gene has CDR1 SGHRS and CDR2 YFSETQ. The CDR3 spans 13 residues. V was shortened by 0 bases and J by 1 base, with 4 bases between the two germline ends. CDR3 DNA sequence: TGCGCCAGCAGCTTGGATAGGAACACTGAAGCTTTCTTT. It codes for CASSLDRNTEAFF.

The V and J genes are TRBV7-2 and TRBJ2-3; 10 bases map to TRBD2. The CDR3 extends over 15 amino acids. CDR1 and CDR2 from the germline V gene are SGHTA and FQGNSA. V was pared by 3 bases and J by 3 bases, with 3 bases of the junction left unmatched. The CDR3 DNA follows: TGTGCCAGCAGCTTTAGCGGGAGGAGAACAGATACGCAGTATTTT. Residues: CASSFSGRRTDTQYF.

The CDR3 reads CASSGWTSGEYNEQFF. The DNA of the CDR3 is TGTGCCAGCAGCGGCTGGACTAGCGGAGAGTACAATGAGCAGTTCTTC. The chain uses TRBV14 and TRBJ2-1; 10 bases map to TRBD2. The V gene's germline CDR1 is SGHDN and CDR2 FVKESK. CDR3 length: 16 amino acids. The V gene end was trimmed by 5 bases and the J gene end by 4 bases; junction bases not matched to a gene: 8. The full variable domain, rest sourced from reference TRBV14 and TRBJ2-1, is EAGVTQFPSHSVIEKGQTVTLRCDPISGHDNLYWYRRVMGKEIKFLLHFVKESKQDESGMPNNRFLAERTGGTYSTLKVQPAELEDSGVYFCASSGWTSGEYNEQFFGPGTRLTVL.

The chain recombines TRBV28 with TRBJ1-1; no reliable D call. Trimming removed 8 bases from V and 0 bases from J, with 16 bases in between. This CDR3 spans 15 amino acids. Germline lookup yields CDR1 MDHEN and CDR2 SYDVKM. The CDR3 nucleotides read TGTGCCAGCCGAAGCACCCTACTTTTGAACACTGAAGCTTTCTTT. Translating it yields CASRSTLLLNTEAFF.